A single TCR beta chain is shown here with its context. Its target is not known. TCRdb recomputed calls from the reads with MiXCR, one row per CDR3 protein. The table lists 180,000 or so distinct CDR3 sequences, 17% of them singletons. V was trimmed by 0 bases and J by 4 bases, leaving 7 bases between them. The length of the CDR3 is 14 residues. Looked up from germline, CDR1 is SEHNR and CDR2 is FQNEAQ (reference sequence). This sample was included in a study of T cell repertoires in cytomegalovirus infection. Study at large: Shared public TCR beta signatures pointed to both CMV infection and a matching HLA type. Study-wide results and limits: Cumulative frequency of public TCR beta families picked out carriers of CMV plus the relevant HLA. There were HLA-C-restricted CMV-specific TCR beta clonotypes dominating the ex vivo response.

The source of this sequence is a human donor in good health (CMV status not recorded). Some clones in this sample may be carry-over from other donors' samples. The sample comprised CD8+ T cells from PBMCs. The J gene is TRBJ2-1, the V gene TRBV7-9; tentative D call: TRBD2 (6 bases). The DNA for the CDR3 is TGTGCCAGCAGCTTAGCACGGGGGTACAATGAGCAGTTCTTC. It is translated as CASSLARGYNEQFF.